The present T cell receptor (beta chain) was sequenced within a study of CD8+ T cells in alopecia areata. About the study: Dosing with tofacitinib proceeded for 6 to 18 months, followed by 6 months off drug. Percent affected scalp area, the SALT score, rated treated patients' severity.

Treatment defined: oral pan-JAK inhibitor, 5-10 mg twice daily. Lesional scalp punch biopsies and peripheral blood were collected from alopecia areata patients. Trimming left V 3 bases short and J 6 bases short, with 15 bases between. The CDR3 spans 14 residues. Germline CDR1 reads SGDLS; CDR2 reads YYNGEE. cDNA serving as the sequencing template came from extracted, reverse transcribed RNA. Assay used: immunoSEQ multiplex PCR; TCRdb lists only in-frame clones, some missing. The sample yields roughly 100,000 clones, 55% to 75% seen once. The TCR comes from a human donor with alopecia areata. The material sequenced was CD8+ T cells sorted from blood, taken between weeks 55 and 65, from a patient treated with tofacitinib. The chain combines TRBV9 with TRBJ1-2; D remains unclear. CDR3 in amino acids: CASSEGIDGDGYTF. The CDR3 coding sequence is TGTGCCAGCAGCGAGGGTATAGATGGCGATGGCTACACCTTC.